A single sample gave rise to the 19 T cell receptor beta chains below, sequenced in a study of response to subunit inactivated influenza vaccine listed by TCRdb under 2018. Library generation was performed with RT-PCR. Sequencing was performed on an Illumina HiSeq 2500. The public reads were reanalyzed by TCRdb: fastp trimming at Q25, MiXCR alignment, in-frame beta chains only. Each entry merges the rows of one CDR3 protein and shows their most common DNA and genes. This sample is represented by fewer than 700,000 distinct CDR3 sequences; 10% to 15% of them were singletons. The top ten clones comprise over 10% of the sample. The sample's time point label, decoded: 45 days after influenza vaccine administration. The sequencing used PBMCs from blood, collected about 6 weeks after vaccination. These receptors were collected from a man aged 45-65 years who received an inactivated influenza vaccine. Donor details come from another sample of the same person, matched by shared clones.

This clonotype was detected a few times. This rearrangement joins TRBV6-1 to TRBJ1-5; D is uncertain. V was shortened by 1 base and J by 3 bases, with 4 bases between the two germline ends. The CDR3 contains 13 residues. Germline V lookup: CDR1 MNHNS, CDR2 SASEGT. DNA for the CDR3: TGTGCCAGCAGTGAAGTTGTCAATCAGCCCCAGCATTTT. Its protein product is CASSEVVNQPQHF.

This clonotype has more than one count but fewer than ten. The chain combines TRBV21-1 with TRBJ2-7; the table calls TRBD1, which could not be checked here. TRBV21-1 is deemed a pseudogene. The length of the CDR3 is 15 residues. DNA for the CDR3: TGTGCCAGCAGCACCCCGGGCAGGAGGAAGTACGAGCAGTACTTC. Translation: CASSTPGRRKYEQYF.

V usage is TRBV3-1 and J usage is TRBJ1-1; a weak D match, TRBD1 (6 bases). Germline V gene sequence: CDR1 LGHDT, CDR2 YNNKEL (reference sequence). V lost 11 bases, J lost 4 bases, and 32 bases lay in between. CDR3 size: 18 residues. The CDR3 region has the DNA TGTGCCTTCAGTTTAGTCAGGGTTTGGTCAGGGGACGGCACTGAAGCTTTCTTT. Its translation is CAFSLVRVWSGDGTEAFF.

J is TRBJ2-7 and V is TRBV20-1; TRBD1 aligns across 9 bases. This CDR3 spans 15 amino acids. J lost 4 bases, V lost 1 base, and 8 bases had no gene match. CDR1 and CDR2 from the germline V gene are DFQATT and SNEGSKA (reference sequence). CDR3 in DNA: TGCAGTGCTAGAGCCTCGGACAGGGGATCGTACGAGCAGTACTTC. Protein product: CSARASDRGSYEQYF.

This clonotype appeared many times. The chain joins TRBV6-9 to TRBJ1-5; D is unresolved. Per the germline V gene, CDR1 is MNHGY and CDR2 is SVAAGI. V was clipped by 5 bases and J by 11 bases, with 10 bases between them. The CDR3 is 11 amino acids. The CDR3 nucleotides read TGTGCCAGCAGTACGTCAGAGACCCAGCATTTT. Protein product: CASSTSETQHF.

The chain links TRBV20-1 to TRBJ2-3, with 9 bases fitting TRBD2. V was clipped by 0 bases and J by 3 bases; unmatched bases: 19. Germline V gene lookup returns CDR1 DFQATT and CDR2 SNEGSKA (reference sequence). There are 20 residues in the CDR3. As DNA, the CDR3 is TGCAGTGCTAGAGATCCAAACCCCCGGCTGAGCGGGGGGTCTACAGATACGCAGTATTTT. It translates to CSARDPNPRLSGGSTDTQYF.

With regard to this clonotype: A single base separates this from a much larger clone, so it may be a read error. This sequence joins TRBV5-6 and TRBJ1-4; TRBD1 might be the D (6 bases). CDR3 length equals 13 residues. Germline loops: CDR1 SGHDT, CDR2 YYEEEE. The DNA of the CDR3 is TGTGCCAGCCGAGGACAGCTTAATGAAAAACCGTTTTTT. Translated: CASRGQLNEKPFF.

This sequence joins TRBV11-2 and TRBJ2-5; D not certain. Trimming shortened V by 3 bases and J by 7 bases, and 6 bases separated the two germline ends. The CDR3 sequence is 11 residues long. Germline V lookup: CDR1 SGHAT, CDR2 FQNNGV. The CDR3 region has the DNA TGTGCCAGCAGCTTCCAAATGACCCAGTACTTC. This codes for CASSFQMTQYF.

This clonotype has more than one count but fewer than ten. The chain links TRBV6-1 to TRBJ2-1; D not resolved. Germline-derived CDR1 and CDR2 are MNHNS and SASEGT. The CDR3 spans 15 residues. The ends were cut back, 1 base at V and 7 bases at J, with 14 bases in the middle. CDR3 bases: TGTGCCAGCAGTGAAGATACCCTATTGGTGAATGAGCAGTTCTTC. As protein: CASSEDTLLVNEQFF.

V and J are TRBV27 and TRBJ2-7; 8 bases match TRBD2. CDR3 length: 16 residues. Germline loops: CDR1 MNHEY, CDR2 SMNVEV (reference sequence). The J segment lost 3 bases and the V segment lost 5 bases, leaving 12 bases of the junction unmatched. CDR3 in amino acids: CASSRTVSGAGYEQYF. The CDR3 nucleotides are TGTGCCAGCAGTCGCACCGTTAGCGGGGCGGGCTACGAGCAGTACTTC.

The table lists this clonotype with a few counts. The J gene is TRBJ2-7, the V gene TRBV20-1; a possible D gene is TRBD2 (6 bases). The CDR3 length is 15 residues. CDR1 is DFQATT and CDR2 is SNEGSKA in the germline V gene (reference sequence). V lost 0 bases to trimming and J lost 1 base, with 13 bases between them. CDR3: CSARDRGRNSYEQYF. The DNA of the CDR3 is TGCAGTGCTAGAGATCGAGGGAGGAATTCCTACGAGCAGTACTTC.

This clonotype was found many times. The chain uses TRBV4-3 and TRBJ2-1, with TRBD2 matching over 8 bases. V dropped 1 base and J dropped 1; count of bases not matched to a gene: 6. There are 17 residues in the CDR3. Germline lookup yields CDR1 LGHNA and CDR2 YSLEER. The CDR3: CASSQGIAGTSYNEQFF. The DNA for the CDR3 is TGCGCCAGCAGCCAAGGCATAGCGGGGACATCCTACAATGAGCAGTTCTTC.

The table lists this clonotype with a few counts. The chain combines TRBV7-2 with TRBJ2-1, with 8 bases matching TRBD2. V was pared by 3 bases and J by 0 bases, with 13 bases of the junction left unmatched. Germline CDR1 reads SGHTA; CDR2 reads FQGNSA. The CDR3 length is 19 residues. In nucleotides, the CDR3 is TGTGCCAGCAGCTTGCGGAGTAGCGGGATCCCGAGCTCCTACAATGAGCAGTTCTTC. Amino acid sequence: CASSLRSSGIPSSYNEQFF.

V usage is TRBV3-1 and J usage is TRBJ2-2; TRBD2 agrees at 8 bases. There are 19 residues in the CDR3. Germline CDR1 reads LGHDT; CDR2 reads YNNKEL (reference sequence). With V trimmed by 2 bases and J by 0 bases, 11 bases remained unmatched. The CDR3 here is CASSQYSLGTSSNTGELFF. The CDR3 bases are TGTGCCAGCAGCCAATACAGCCTTGGGACTAGTTCGAACACCGGGGAGCTGTTTTTT.

This rearrangement joins TRBV5-1 to TRBJ2-2; possibly TRBD1 for D (5 bases). The CDR3 consists of 15 residues. Germline V lookup: CDR1 SGHRS, CDR2 YFSETQ. Deletions cut 2 bases from V and 1 base from J, with 9 bases between. CDR3 in amino acids: CASSFQGQNTGELFF. The CDR3 DNA is TGCGCCAGCAGCTTCCAGGGCCAGAACACCGGGGAGCTGTTTTTT.

This clonotype was seen repeatedly, ten times or more. The J gene is TRBJ2-1, the V gene TRBV29-1, with 9 bases fitting TRBD2. Germline lookup yields CDR1 SQVTM and CDR2 ANQGSEA. Trimming at V came to 3 bases and at J to 9 bases, leaving 9 bases not matched to a gene. The CDR3 consists of 14 residues. This chain's CDR3 is CSVELSGSFGEQFF. CDR3 DNA: TGCAGCGTTGAGCTTAGCGGGAGCTTTGGTGAGCAGTTCTTC.

This clonotype was seen repeatedly, ten times or more. V gene TRBV20-1 combines with J gene TRBJ2-1; 8 nucleotides line up with TRBD2. This CDR3 is 14 amino acids long. Germline V lookup: CDR1 DFQATT, CDR2 SNEGSKA (reference sequence). V trimming: 6 bases; J trimming: 6 bases; junction bases outside the gene matches: 10. The CDR3 protein is CSALSGTLSNEQFF. CDR3 sequence (DNA): TGCAGTGCCCTTAGCGGGACCCTATCCAATGAGCAGTTCTTC.

This rearrangement joins TRBV27 to TRBJ1-6; D gene uncertain. Trimming took off 8 bases at V and 10 bases at J, with 18 bases between the two ends. Germline V gives CDR1 MNHEY, CDR2 SMNVEV (reference sequence). The length of the CDR3 is 14 residues. CDR3 residues: CASASLRADSPLHF. DNA of the CDR3: TGTGCCAGCGCTTCTCTGAGGGCGGACTCACCCCTCCACTTT.

This clonotype was counted a few times. The J gene is TRBJ1-2, the V gene TRBV6-1; 10 bases match TRBD1. CDR1 is MNHNS, CDR2 SASEGT, per germline. CDR3 length: 14 amino acids. The V gene end was trimmed by 6 bases and the J gene end by 4 bases; junction bases not matched to a gene: 5. The CDR3 region has the DNA TGTGCCAGCAGGGGGACAGGGGAGATCTATGGCTACACCTTC. Encoded protein: CASRGTGEIYGYTF.